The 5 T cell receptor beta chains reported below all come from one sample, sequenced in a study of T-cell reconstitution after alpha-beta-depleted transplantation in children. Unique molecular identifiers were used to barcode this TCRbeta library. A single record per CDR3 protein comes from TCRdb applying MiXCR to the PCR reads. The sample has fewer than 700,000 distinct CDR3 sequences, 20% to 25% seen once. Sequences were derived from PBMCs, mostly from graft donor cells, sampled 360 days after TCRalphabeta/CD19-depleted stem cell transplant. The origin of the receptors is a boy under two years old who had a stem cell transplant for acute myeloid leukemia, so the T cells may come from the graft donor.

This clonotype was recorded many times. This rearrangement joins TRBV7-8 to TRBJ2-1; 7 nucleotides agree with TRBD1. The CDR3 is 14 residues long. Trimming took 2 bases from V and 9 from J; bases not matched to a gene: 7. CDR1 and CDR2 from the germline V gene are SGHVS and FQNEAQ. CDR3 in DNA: TGTGCCAGCAGCTTACGACAGGGCCAAGGTGAGCAGTTCTTC. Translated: CASSLRQGQGEQFF.

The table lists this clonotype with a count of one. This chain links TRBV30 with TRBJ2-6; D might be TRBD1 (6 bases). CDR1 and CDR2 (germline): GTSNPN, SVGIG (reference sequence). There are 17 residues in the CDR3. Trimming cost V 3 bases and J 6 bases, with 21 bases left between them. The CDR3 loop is CAWRDSTNSGAANVLTF. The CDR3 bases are TGTGCCTGGAGGGACAGTACCAACTCTGGGGCGGCCAACGTCCTGACTTTC. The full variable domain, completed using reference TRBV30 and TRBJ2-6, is SQTIHQWPATLVQPVGSPLSLECTVEGTSNPNLYWYRQAAGRGLQLLFYSVGIGQISSEVPQNLSASRPQDRQFILSSKKLLLSDSGFYLCAWRDSTNSGAANVLTFGAGSRLTVL.

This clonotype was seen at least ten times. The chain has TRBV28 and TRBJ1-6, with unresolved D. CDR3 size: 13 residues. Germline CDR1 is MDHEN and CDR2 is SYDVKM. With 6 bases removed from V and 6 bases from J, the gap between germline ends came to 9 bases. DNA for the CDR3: TGTGCCAGCAGAGATCGGCGTAATTCACCCCTCCACTTT. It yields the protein CASRDRRNSPLHF. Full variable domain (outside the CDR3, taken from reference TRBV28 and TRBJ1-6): DVKVTQSSRYLVKRTGEKVFLECVQDMDHENMFWYRQDPGLGLRLIYFSYDVKMKEKGDIPEGYSVSREKKERFSLILESASTNQTSMYLCASRDRRNSPLHFGNGTRLTVT.

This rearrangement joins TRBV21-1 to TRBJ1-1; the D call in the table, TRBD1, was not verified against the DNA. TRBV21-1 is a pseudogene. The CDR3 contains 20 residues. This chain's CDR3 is CASSKLDAEGAGAGTTEAFF. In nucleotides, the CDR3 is TGTGCCAGCAGCAAATTGGACGCCGAGGGGGCCGGGGCCGGGACCACTGAAGCTTTCTTT.

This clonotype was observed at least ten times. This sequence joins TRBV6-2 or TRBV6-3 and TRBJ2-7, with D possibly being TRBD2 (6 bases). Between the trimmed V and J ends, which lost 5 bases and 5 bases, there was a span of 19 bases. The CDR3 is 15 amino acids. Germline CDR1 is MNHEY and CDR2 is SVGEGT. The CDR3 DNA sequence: TGTGCCAGCAGTGCAACGTCCGGGGGTAGACACGAGCAGTACGTC. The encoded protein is CASSATSGGRHEQYV.